The rows below give T cell receptor beta chains drawn from one sample of a study of T cells in Graves' hyperthyroidism and ophthalmopathy. TCRdb analysed the multiplex PCR reads with MiXCR anew, one entry per CDR3 protein. In the table there are some 400,000 distinct CDR3 sequences, approximately 15% of which are singletons. The sequenced sample was blood. The source of these receptors is a woman aged 55-70 years with Graves' hyperthyroidism. Both conserved end residues are part of each CDR3. The order of the fields is clone size, J gene, V gene, D gene, CDR3 DNA, CDR3 protein. D genes are given only for firm matches. Clone sizes are given selectively: once, few, many, or a class where the clone is expanded.

size: many
J: TRBJ2-1
V: TRBV5-1
D: TRBD2
DNA: TGCGCCAGCAGCTTCGGTCTAGCGGGAGGTGAGCAGTTCTTC
CDR3: CASSFGLAGGEQFF

size: many
J: TRBJ1-2
V: TRBV9
D: NA
DNA: TGTGCCAGCAGCGTAGTGGGGGACCCTCGGGGCTACACCTTC
CDR3: CASSVVGDPRGYTF

size: NA
J: TRBJ1-1
V: TRBV10-3
D: TRBD1
DNA: TGTGCCACCGGGGACAGCGAGAACACTGAAGCTTTCTTT
CDR3: CATGDSENTEAFF

size: few
J: TRBJ1-2
V: TRBV5-6
D: NA
DNA: TGTGCCAGCGCCAGGAGCGGTTATGGCTACACCTTC
CDR3: CASARSGYGYTF

size: NA
J: TRBJ2-3
V: TRBV27
D: NA
DNA: TGTGCCAGCAGTCCCCGACTAGACACAGATACGCAGTATTTT
CDR3: CASSPRLDTDTQYF

size: NA
J: TRBJ2-2
V: TRBV7-9
D: NA
DNA: TGTGCCAGCAGCTTATTGGGATGGACCGGGGAGCTGTTTTTT
CDR3: CASSLLGWTGELFF

size: few
J: TRBJ1-2
V: TRBV20-1
D: NA
DNA: TGCAGTGCTAGAGCCCGAGGATATGCTGAGGGTGGCTACACCTTC
CDR3: CSARARGYAEGGYTF

size: NA
J: TRBJ1-1
V: TRBV20-1
D: NA
DNA: TGCAGAGCAATGAACACTGAAGCTTTCTTT
CDR3: CRAMNTEAFF

size: many
J: TRBJ2-1
V: TRBV28
D: TRBD2
DNA: TGTGCCAGCAGTTTCTCTCTGGGACTAGGATCCTACAATGAGCAGTTCTTC
CDR3: CASSFSLGLGSYNEQFF

size: many
J: TRBJ1-5
V: TRBV28
D: TRBD1
DNA: TGTGCCAGCAGTTCCGGGACAGGGGGGACATGGGGTCAGCCCCAGCATTTT
CDR3: CASSSGTGGTWGQPQHF

size: NA
J: TRBJ1-2
V: TRBV19
D: TRBD1
DNA: TGTGCCAGTACTGGACAGGGATTGAGTGGCTACACCTTC
CDR3: CASTGQGLSGYTF

size: many
J: TRBJ2-7
V: TRBV2
D: NA
DNA: TGTGCCAGCATACAGGATTGGGACGAGCAGTACTTC
CDR3: CASIQDWDEQYF

size: many
J: TRBJ1-2
V: TRBV20-1
D: NA
DNA: TGCAGTGCTAGAGACTCCGGGAGGAGCTATGGCTACACCTTC
CDR3: CSARDSGRSYGYTF

size: many
J: TRBJ2-1
V: TRBV20-1
D: NA
DNA: TGCAGTGCTAGAGACCCGCGGCAGTACGGTGAGCAGTTCTTC
CDR3: CSARDPRQYGEQFF

size: NA
J: TRBJ2-3
V: TRBV6-1
D: TRBD2
DNA: TGTGCCAGCATCGGGACTAGTACGGCAGATACGCAGTATTTT
CDR3: CASIGTSTADTQYF

size: few
J: TRBJ2-1
V: TRBV7-3
D: TRBD2
DNA: TGTGCCAGCAGCTTACCTAGCGGGAGGCGGAGCTCCTACAATGAGCAGTTCTTC
CDR3: CASSLPSGRRSSYNEQFF

size: many
J: TRBJ1-2
V: TRBV12-3/TRBV12-4
D: NA
DNA: TGTGCCAGCAGTTTAAAGGAGGGAGCTGGCTACACCTTC
CDR3: CASSLKEGAGYTF

size: many
J: TRBJ1-5
V: TRBV28
D: NA
DNA: TGTGCCAGCAGCTCGGGACAATTTGGGAGCAATCAGCCCCAGCATTTT
CDR3: CASSSGQFGSNQPQHF

size: many
J: TRBJ1-6
V: TRBV5-1
D: TRBD1
DNA: TGCGCCAGCAGACGCGGGACAGGGGAGAATTCACCCCTCCACTTT
CDR3: CASRRGTGENSPLHF

size: NA
J: TRBJ2-1
V: TRBV11-2
D: NA
DNA: TGTGCCAGCAGCTTAGAAGCCGCGGGGGCTTACAATGAGCAGTTCTTC
CDR3: CASSLEAAGAYNEQFF

size: few
J: TRBJ2-1
V: TRBV11-1
D: TRBD2
DNA: TGTGCCAGCAGCCGGCCGGGACTAGCGGGAGGGAACCTCGCCGGCTCTTACAATGAGCAGTTCTTC
CDR3: CASSRPGLAGGNLAGSYNEQFF

size: NA
J: TRBJ1-2
V: TRBV5-1
D: TRBD1
DNA: TGCGCCAGCAGCTTGGTCAGGGGGCGCGAAGGCTACACCTTC
CDR3: CASSLVRGREGYTF

size: many
J: TRBJ1-5
V: TRBV15
D: TRBD1
DNA: TGTGCCACCAGCAGAGGGAGGACAGGGAACCAGCCCCAGCATTTT
CDR3: CATSRGRTGNQPQHF

size: many
J: TRBJ2-3
V: TRBV20-1
D: TRBD2
DNA: TGCAGTGCTAGAGATTATAGCGGGGTCACAGATACGCAGTATTTT
CDR3: CSARDYSGVTDTQYF

size: many
J: TRBJ1-1
V: TRBV27
D: TRBD1
DNA: TGTGCCAGCAGTTCACTCGGGACAGGGGGGACTGAAGCTTTCTTT
CDR3: CASSSLGTGGTEAFF

size: many
J: TRBJ1-4
V: TRBV10-3
D: NA
DNA: TGTGCCATCTGCTCGGGGGCGAATGAAAAACTGTTTTTT
CDR3: CAICSGANEKLFF

size: many
J: TRBJ1-2
V: TRBV5-4
D: TRBD1
DNA: TGTGCCAGCAGGTCCGGGACAGACCTTAACTATGGCTACACCTTC
CDR3: CASRSGTDLNYGYTF

size: many
J: TRBJ2-5
V: TRBV28
D: TRBD1
DNA: TGTGCCAGCGGATCAGCGCAGGGGGCACAAGAGACCCAGTACTTC
CDR3: CASGSAQGAQETQYF

size: NA
J: TRBJ2-1
V: TRBV2
D: NA
DNA: TGTGCCAGCAGGGATAATTTTGATGAGCAGTTCTTC
CDR3: CASRDNFDEQFF

size: NA
J: TRBJ2-7
V: TRBV6-1
D: NA
DNA: TGTGCCAGCACCATGAGCTTGGGATACGAGCAGTACTTC
CDR3: CASTMSLGYEQYF

size: NA
J: TRBJ2-1
V: TRBV6-2/TRBV6-3
D: TRBD2
DNA: TGTGCCAGCAGTCGGGAGGTAACCTACAATGAGCAGTTCTTC
CDR3: CASSREVTYNEQFF

size: few
J: TRBJ2-1
V: TRBV5-1
D: TRBD2
DNA: TGCGCCAGCAGCTTGTCACTAGCGGGGGACAATGAGCAGTTCTTC
CDR3: CASSLSLAGDNEQFF

size: few
J: TRBJ2-2
V: TRBV3-1
D: NA
DNA: TGTGCCAGCAGCCAATCTAGCTTATCCACCGGGGAGCTGTTTTTT
CDR3: CASSQSSLSTGELFF

size: many
J: TRBJ2-5
V: TRBV28
D: TRBD2
DNA: TGTGCCAGCAGGGAAGGGGAGGGGACCCAGTACTTC
CDR3: CASREGEGTQYF

size: NA
J: TRBJ2-3
V: TRBV20-1
D: NA
DNA: TGCAGCCCGGGGCGCGGGAGCACAGATACGCAGTATTTT
CDR3: CSPGRGSTDTQYF

size: NA
J: TRBJ2-5
V: TRBV4-1
D: NA
DNA: TGCGCCAGCGGCCACATGAGTGAACAAGAGACCCAGTACTTC
CDR3: CASGHMSEQETQYF

size: many
J: TRBJ2-7
V: TRBV6-2/TRBV6-3
D: TRBD2
DNA: TGTGCCAGCAGTAATGGACTAGCGGGAGTAGGAGAGCAGTACTTC
CDR3: CASSNGLAGVGEQYF

size: NA
J: TRBJ2-7
V: TRBV5-1
D: NA
DNA: TGCGCCAGCACGTGGGGGGATCGGTACGAGCAGTACTTC
CDR3: CASTWGDRYEQYF

size: few
J: TRBJ2-6
V: TRBV14
D: NA
DNA: TGTGCCAGCAGCCTCCAGTCTGGGGTAGGGGCCAACGTCCTGACTTTC
CDR3: CASSLQSGVGANVLTF

size: many
J: TRBJ2-1
V: TRBV18
D: NA
DNA: TGTGCCAGCTCCCCGTTCGGACCGCCCTACAATGAGCAGTTCTTC
CDR3: CASSPFGPPYNEQFF

size: many
J: TRBJ2-3
V: TRBV10-3
D: NA
DNA: TGTGCCCTCGGCAGCACAGATACGCAGTATTTT
CDR3: CALGSTDTQYF

size: once
J: TRBJ1-5
V: TRBV4-1
D: NA
DNA: TGCGCCAGCAGCCTCACGCGCAGCCCCAATCAGCCCCAGCATTTT
CDR3: CASSLTRSPNQPQHF

size: few
J: TRBJ1-6
V: TRBV5-1
D: NA
DNA: TGCGCCAGCAGCCTGGCTGGTAACTCCAATTCACCCCTCCACTTT
CDR3: CASSLAGNSNSPLHF

size: few
J: TRBJ1-3
V: TRBV3-1
D: NA
DNA: TGTGCCAGCAGTCTCGGGCTTTCCCGCTCTGGAAACACCATATATTTT
CDR3: CASSLGLSRSGNTIYF

size: few
J: TRBJ2-1
V: TRBV20-1
D: TRBD1
DNA: TGCAGTGCTAGAGGACAGGGAAGCTCCTACAATGAGCAGTTCTTC
CDR3: CSARGQGSSYNEQFF

size: once
J: TRBJ2-7
V: TRBV7-9
D: TRBD2
DNA: TGTGCCAGCACAGCGGGGGATGCCTACGAGCAGTACTTC
CDR3: CASTAGDAYEQYF

size: many
J: TRBJ2-7
V: TRBV10-3
D: NA
DNA: TGTGCCATCAGTGCCGATCGGGGGTCCTACGAGCAGTACTTC
CDR3: CAISADRGSYEQYF

size: once
J: TRBJ2-1
V: TRBV7-9
D: TRBD2
DNA: TGTGCCAGCAGCTTAGCGCGGACTAGGGCTGAGCAGTTCTTC
CDR3: CASSLARTRAEQFF

size: NA
J: TRBJ2-7
V: TRBV6-1
D: NA
DNA: TGTGCCAGCAGTGAAGCTCCAGCGGCTTTAAACTACGAGCAGTACTTC
CDR3: CASSEAPAALNYEQYF

size: many
J: TRBJ1-6
V: TRBV18
D: NA
DNA: TGTGCCAGCTCACCACAAGGGTTCGAGAATTCACCCCTCCACTTT
CDR3: CASSPQGFENSPLHF

size: NA
J: TRBJ2-1
V: TRBV5-1
D: NA
DNA: TGCGCCAGCAGCTTGGAACAAACCTCCTACAATGAGCAGTTCTTC
CDR3: CASSLEQTSYNEQFF

size: NA
J: TRBJ1-1
V: TRBV19
D: NA
DNA: TGTGCCAGTAAGGATCCTTGGGTAGCTTTCTTT
CDR3: CASKDPWVAFF

size: many
J: TRBJ2-1
V: TRBV18
D: NA
DNA: TGTGCCAGCTCGACGGGGTTGGCTGGGAATGAGCAGTTCTTC
CDR3: CASSTGLAGNEQFF

size: few
J: TRBJ2-7
V: TRBV29-1
D: NA
DNA: TGCAGCGTTGGGACAGCCAGCTCCTACGAGCAGTACTTC
CDR3: CSVGTASSYEQYF

size: many
J: TRBJ2-7
V: TRBV5-1
D: TRBD2
DNA: TGCGCCAGCAGCCCGCCGGTAGCGGGAGGGCCGATAGAGCAGTACTTC
CDR3: CASSPPVAGGPIEQYF

size: many
J: TRBJ1-6
V: TRBV28
D: TRBD1
DNA: TGTGCCAGCAGTCCCTCTCCGGGACAGGAGGATAATTCACCCCTCCACTTT
CDR3: CASSPSPGQEDNSPLHF

size: NA
J: TRBJ1-5
V: TRBV24-1
D: TRBD1
DNA: TGTGCCACCAGTGATACCAGGGGGAGCAATCAGCCCCAGCATTTT
CDR3: CATSDTRGSNQPQHF

size: many
J: TRBJ2-7
V: TRBV2
D: TRBD2
DNA: TGTGCCACCGCGGGAGGGAGGGCCTACGAGCAGTACTTC
CDR3: CATAGGRAYEQYF

size: NA
J: TRBJ2-1
V: TRBV24-1
D: TRBD2
DNA: TGTGCCACCAGTGACCCCTCCGCCACTAGCGGGTCTTACAATGAGCAGTTCTTC
CDR3: CATSDPSATSGSYNEQFF

size: few
J: TRBJ2-2
V: TRBV18
D: TRBD2
DNA: TGTGCCAGCTCACCACCGGAGACAGTCTTAGCGGGATACACCGGGGAGCTGTTTTTT
CDR3: CASSPPETVLAGYTGELFF